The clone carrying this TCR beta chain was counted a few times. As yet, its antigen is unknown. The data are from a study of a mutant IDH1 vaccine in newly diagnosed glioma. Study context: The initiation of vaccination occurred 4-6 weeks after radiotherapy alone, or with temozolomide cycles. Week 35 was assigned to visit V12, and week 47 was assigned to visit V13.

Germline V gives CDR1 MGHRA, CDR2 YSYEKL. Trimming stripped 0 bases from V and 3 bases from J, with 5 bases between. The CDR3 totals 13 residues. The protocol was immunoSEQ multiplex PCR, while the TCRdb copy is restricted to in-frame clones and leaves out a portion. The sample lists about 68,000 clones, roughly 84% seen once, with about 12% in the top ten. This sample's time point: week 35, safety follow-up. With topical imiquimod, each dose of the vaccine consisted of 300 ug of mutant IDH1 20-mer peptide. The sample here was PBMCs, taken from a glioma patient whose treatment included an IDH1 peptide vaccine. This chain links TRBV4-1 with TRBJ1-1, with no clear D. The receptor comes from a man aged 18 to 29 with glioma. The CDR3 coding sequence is TGCGCCAGCAGCCAAGAGAGGGACACTGAAGCTTTCTTT. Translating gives CASSQERDTEAFF.